This T cell receptor beta chain was identified during a study of blood T cell repertoires in COVID-19. Study as a whole: The study drew acute and convalescent COVID-19 samples from the United States, Italy and Spain.

This clone has just one count. As handled by the study authors: Amplification of reference gene primers was used by the study to estimate nucleated cell counts. The repertoire was sequenced with immunoSEQ multiplex PCR; TCRdb's copy has only in-frame clones and lacks some. V, J and clone size were drawn from that table, and D and trimming were deduced from the DNA. The sample includes hundreds of thousands of clones, about 85% of them seen just once. Enrollees, roughly 18 to 90 years old, lived in some 24 US areas. The study assigned cohorts using participant-reported clinical history. Germline trimming cut 7 bases from V and 3 bases from J; bases unmatched to any gene: 11. The germline V gene has CDR1 LNHDA and CDR2 SQIVND (reference sequence). The CDR3 loop spans 17 amino acids.

The chain carries TRBV19 and TRBJ2-3, with 12 bases fitting TRBD2. Sequencing input: PBMCs or T cells enriched from blood (not recorded which). The clonotype was recovered from a woman between 18 and 29 years old with acute COVID-19. The chain's CDR3 is CASTPLVTSGRTDTQYF. The CDR3 DNA follows: TGTGCCAGTACCCCCCTGGTGACTAGCGGGAGAACAGATACGCAGTATTTT.